This T cell receptor beta chain was documented in a study of regulatory T cells in long-lasting Graves disease (dated by TCRdb to about 2021). Study-wide context: Persistent Graves' disease was defined as persistently positive TSH receptor autoantibodies together with antithyroid drug treatment for over 5 years. Peripheral blood TCR sequencing and RNA sequencing compared persistent Graves' disease patients with newly diagnosed Graves' disease patients. The study was conducted in China and was registered as a clinical trial. A total of around 35 samples underwent TCR sequencing, from around 13 patients with persistent Graves' disease and approximately 20 patients with newly diagnosed Graves' disease. Persistent Graves' disease patients in the clinical cohort had taken antithyroid drugs for around 11 years on average.

The time point label for this specimen denotes: persistent/refractory GD, antithyroid drugs over 5 years with positive TRAb. RNA was extracted from PBMCs in TRIzol for both TCR sequencing and RNA sequencing. The diagnosis of Graves' disease was made according to American Thyroid Association guidelines. Patients were recruited from an endocrinology department in Xi'an, China. Each patient gave 8.5 to 9.5 milliliters of peripheral blood, collected in an EDTA anticoagulant tube. Ficoll Paque Plus density gradient separation was used to isolate PBMCs, and no additional T cell sorting was done. An Agilent 2100 Bioanalyzer and agarose gel were used to check RNA quality, and a NanoDrop 2000 was used to measure RNA concentration. Trimming leaves V shorter by 6 bases and J shorter by 4 bases, with the junction holding 18 bases beyond the gene matches. The germline V gene provides CDR1 MDHEN and CDR2 SYDVKM. Including cysteine and phenylalanine, the CDR3 has 20 amino acids. The entry retains the CDR3 DNA only, 60 bases that are in frame from base 1.

Libraries were made using multiplex PCR. Sequencing instrument: Illumina HiSeq 4000. TCR beta libraries were built with iRepertoire HTBI primers and Arm-PCR amplification of CDR3 regions. Before sequencing, the PCR products went through gel purification. The original pipeline was this. Gene usage analysis of CDR3 amino acid clonotypes used the 62 TRBV and 14 TRBJ segments found across samples. Filtered high-quality paired reads were merged into contigs using COPE and FqMerger. BLAST was used to align contigs to the IMGT TRBV, TRBD and TRBJ reference genes, and CDR3 was defined following IMGT. Any clonotype with a frequency above 0.1% was classified as a highly expanded clone. Shannon entropy served as the measure of repertoire diversity, while the Gini coefficient captured V-J evenness. A clonotype found in more than one individual was treated as public. The public reads were run again by TCRdb, first through fastp at Q25 and then through MiXCR, and only productive beta chains were kept. Identical CDR3 protein sequences are pooled into one entry, listed with their most common genes and DNA. TCRdb, rather than the study authors, made the V and J calls. A total of under 350,000 distinct CDR3 sequences appear in this sample, roughly a fifth of them only once. The ten largest clones take up roughly three fifths of the sample.

Concerning this clonotype itself: This receptor's antigen is unknown. No much larger clone is present one base from it, and per-base qualities are unavailable.

Study-level results and caveats: Preferential use of TRBV28, TRBJ1-2 and TRBJ2-5 was observed in persistent disease, whereas TRBV20-1 and TRBJ2-1 were favored in newly diagnosed disease. The study examined only peripheral blood because the primary lesion, thyroid tissue, could not be accessed. Compared with newly diagnosed patients, persistent Graves' disease patients had lower TCR Shannon entropy and fewer highly expanded clones, which suggests clonal expansion. Patients with persistent disease shared more public clonotypes (about 2,900) than newly diagnosed patients did (about 1,000). The authors noted that the small sample size was a limitation that may lower accuracy. Sequencing and analysis were limited to the TCR beta chain.

This specimen was peripheral blood mononuclear cells (PBMCs), taken when the disease was refractory, from a patient treated with antithyroid drugs. The sequence was obtained from a female donor with Graves disease. The chain uses TRBV28 and TRBJ2-3, and TRBD2 aligns with 14 junction nucleotides. The nucleotide sequence is given as TGTGCCAGCAGCGAAAAGACTAGCGGGAGGGCCTACGGGTTGTCAGATACGCAGTATTTT. Translated, this gives CASSEKTSGRAYGLSDTQYF.